This TCR beta chain was documented in a study of cytomegalovirus exposure and HLA in healthy donors. Study-wide background: T cells numbering around 170 million yielded approximately 120 million unique TCR beta sequences in an earlier analysis.

With regard to this clone: Its antigen is not known.

PCR was performed using 60 Vbeta and 13 Jbeta primers. Method: immunoSEQ multiplex PCR; TCRdb's copy keeps in-frame clones and lacks some. Its table records about 40,000 clones. Trimming took 2 bases from V and 2 from J, leaving 16 bases between them. This CDR3 spans 16 amino acids. The germline V gene encodes CDR1 ENHRY and CDR2 SYGVKD. Study-wide findings and caveats: Fewer N-insertions (relative to the 666-donor mean) were reportedly seen in an Asian-associated ancestry cluster in a later analysis. In a later analysis, TCR beta V- and J-gene trimming showed a link to a missense DCLRE1C variant. In a later analysis, the majority of CMV-associated beta chains seemingly showed HLA restriction.

The sample comprised PBMCs. The chain carries TRBV10-3 and TRBJ2-7, with a possible D match to TRBD2 (6 bases). The TCR was taken from a woman aged 30 to 39 in good health and CMV-seronegative. The CDR3 here is CAISEPRVAVTYEQYF. DNA for the CDR3: TGTGCCATCAGTGAGCCTAGGGTAGCGGTTACCTACGAGCAGTACTTC.